This T cell receptor (beta chain) was profiled in a study of T cells in Graves' hyperthyroidism and ophthalmopathy. RNA transcripts gave rise to amplified TCR beta CDR3 regions. The primer set for the first-round RT-PCR of the TCR CDR3 was HTBI. TCRdb itself ran the multiplex PCR reads through MiXCR, one entry per CDR3 protein. The sample carries about 760,000 distinct CDR3 sequences, around 40% recorded once. The hyperthyroidism was newly diagnosed and had lasted under 2 months; the patients were aged 18 to 65. This TCR derives from a woman aged 40-49 years with Graves' hyperthyroidism. The sequencing sample was made of blood.

This CDR3 reads CASRWLGDSGTYEQYF. The DNA for the CDR3 is TGTGCCAGCAGGTGGTTGGGGGACTCCGGTACCTACGAGCAGTACTTC. The chain combines TRBV2 with TRBJ2-7; D might be TRBD2 (6 bases). The germline V gene encodes CDR1 SNHLY and CDR2 FYNNEI. CDR3 length: 16 amino acids. The V gene lost 6 bases and the J gene lost 2 bases, with 20 bases spanning the gap.